Below, one T cell receptor beta chain is given with its context. Its antigen is unknown. Other DNA variants within this sample encode the same CDR3. The sample originates from a study of beta chain features in type 1 diabetes. Overall study findings and caveats: TCRB CDR3s from Type 1 diabetes patients were moderately but significantly shorter in all four CD4+ subsets.

About 120 mL of blood, on average, came from one heparinised draw per donor. The whole isolated RNA underwent reverse transcription, so sequencing captured expressed TCRB transcripts. The table came from immunoSEQ multiplex PCR; TCRdb's copy has only in-frame clones and leaves some out. The sample holds some 410,000 clones, around 14% seen once. What was sequenced was naive CD4+ T cells from blood. This receptor was obtained from a man between 25 and 39 years old in good health.

CDR3 coding DNA: TGTGCCACCAGCAGAGATCGTGGGTCCTACGAGCAGTACTTC. Amino acid sequence: CATSRDRGSYEQYF. The chain employs TRBV15 and TRBJ2-7, with D unclear. The CDR3 consists of 14 residues. Trimming took 0 bases from V and 1 from J, leaving 7 bases between them. Germline loops: CDR1 LNHNV, CDR2 YYDKDF (reference sequence).